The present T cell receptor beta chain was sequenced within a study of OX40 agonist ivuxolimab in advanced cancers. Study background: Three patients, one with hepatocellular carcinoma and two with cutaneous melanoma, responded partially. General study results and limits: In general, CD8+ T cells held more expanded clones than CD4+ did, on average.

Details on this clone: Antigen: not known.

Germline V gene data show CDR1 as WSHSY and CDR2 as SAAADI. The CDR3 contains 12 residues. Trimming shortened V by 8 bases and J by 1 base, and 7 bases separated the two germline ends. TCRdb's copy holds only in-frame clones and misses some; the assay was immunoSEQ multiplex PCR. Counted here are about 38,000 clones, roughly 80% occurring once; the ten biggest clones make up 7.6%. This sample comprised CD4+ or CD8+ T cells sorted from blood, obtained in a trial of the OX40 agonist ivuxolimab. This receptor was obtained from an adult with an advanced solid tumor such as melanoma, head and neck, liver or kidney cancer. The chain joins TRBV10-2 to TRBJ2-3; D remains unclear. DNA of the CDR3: TGCGCCAGCCAGTGGGGCACAGATACGCAGTATTTT. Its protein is CASQWGTDTQYF.